Listed below are T cell receptor beta chains from one sample, sequenced in a study of early T cells in non-severe SARS-CoV-2 infection. TCRdb itself ran the 5' RACE reads through MiXCR, one entry per CDR3 protein. The sample has approximately 100,000 distinct CDR3 sequences; approximately 15% are singletons. Sequenced input: whole blood. The receptors originated from an adult who was a healthcare worker with PCR-confirmed SARS-CoV-2 infection or an uninfected control (not recorded which). Each CDR3 is given with its conserved first and last residue. Each record gives: CDR3 protein, CDR3 DNA, J gene, V gene, clone size, D gene. D genes are given only for firm matches. Clone size appears in some rows only: once, few, many, or a class for an expanded clone.

CDR3aa: CASSALLSGELFF
CDR3nt: TGTGCCAGTAGTGCCCTGTTGTCCGGGGAGCTGTTTTTT
j_gene: TRBJ2-2
v_gene: TRBV19
abundance: many
d_gene: NA

CDR3aa: CASTVDSSTDTQYF
CDR3nt: TGTGCCAGCACCGTAGACAGTTCCACAGATACGCAGTATTTT
j_gene: TRBJ2-3
v_gene: TRBV7-8
abundance: NA
d_gene: NA

CDR3aa: CSVESRETARDTQYF
CDR3nt: TGCAGCGTTGAATCGCGGGAGACTGCCCGAGATACGCAGTATTTT
j_gene: TRBJ2-3
v_gene: TRBV29-1
abundance: NA
d_gene: TRBD2

CDR3aa: CASTTSGADVLTF
CDR3nt: TGTGCCAGTACCACGTCCGGGGCCGACGTCCTGACTTTC
j_gene: TRBJ2-6
v_gene: TRBV19
abundance: NA
d_gene: NA

CDR3aa: CASSLGVNQPQHF
CDR3nt: TGTGCCAGCAGTTTAGGAGTCAATCAGCCCCAGCATTTT
j_gene: TRBJ1-5
v_gene: TRBV27
abundance: NA
d_gene: NA

CDR3aa: CASSFPPGQGRYEQYF
CDR3nt: TGTGCCAGCAGTTTTCCACCGGGACAGGGTCGCTACGAGCAGTACTTC
j_gene: TRBJ2-7
v_gene: TRBV12-3/TRBV12-4
abundance: NA
d_gene: TRBD1

CDR3aa: CASSPFRGGVLTGNTIYF
CDR3nt: TGTGCCAGCAGCCCCTTTCGAGGTGGGGTTCTTACTGGAAACACCATATATTTT
j_gene: TRBJ1-3
v_gene: TRBV14
abundance: NA
d_gene: NA

CDR3aa: CASSLTKFRGQGAFEQFF
CDR3nt: TGTGCCAGCAGTTTAACAAAGTTCCGGGGACAGGGGGCCTTTGAGCAGTTCTTC
j_gene: TRBJ2-1
v_gene: TRBV27
abundance: NA
d_gene: TRBD1

CDR3aa: CASSALTSANQETQYF
CDR3nt: TGTGCCAGCAGCGCCCTGACTAGCGCCAACCAAGAGACCCAGTACTTC
j_gene: TRBJ2-5
v_gene: TRBV7-9
abundance: few
d_gene: TRBD2

CDR3aa: CASSRGRAKETQYF
CDR3nt: TGTGCCAGCAGTAGGGGCAGGGCGAAAGAGACCCAGTACTTC
j_gene: TRBJ2-5
v_gene: TRBV12-3/TRBV12-4
abundance: few
d_gene: NA

CDR3aa: CASSLTLGFRRF
CDR3nt: TGTGCCAGCAGTTTGACCCTAGGGTTTCGGCGTTTT
j_gene: TRBJ2-3
v_gene: TRBV12-3/TRBV12-4
abundance: few
d_gene: NA

CDR3aa: CASSPQGPTEAFF
CDR3nt: TGTGCCAGCTCGCCTCAGGGACCCACTGAAGCTTTCTTT
j_gene: TRBJ1-1
v_gene: TRBV2
abundance: NA
d_gene: NA

CDR3aa: CASSSDRLQGQFF
CDR3nt: TGTGCCAGCAGCTCGGACCGCCTACAGGGGCAGTTCTTC
j_gene: TRBJ2-1
v_gene: TRBV5-6
abundance: NA
d_gene: NA

CDR3aa: CASSTASGGARYEQFF
CDR3nt: TGTGCCAGCAGCACAGCTAGCGGGGGGGCCAGGTATGAGCAGTTCTTC
j_gene: TRBJ2-1
v_gene: TRBV11-2
abundance: NA
d_gene: TRBD2

CDR3aa: CASSPTESETQYF
CDR3nt: TGTGCCAGCAGCCCTACAGAATCGGAGACCCAGTACTTC
j_gene: TRBJ2-5
v_gene: TRBV7-2
abundance: few
d_gene: NA

CDR3aa: CAWSVAYEQYF
CDR3nt: TGTGCCTGGAGTGTAGCCTACGAGCAGTACTTC
j_gene: TRBJ2-7
v_gene: TRBV30
abundance: NA
d_gene: NA

CDR3aa: CSARPPGGRYGYTF
CDR3nt: TGCAGTGCCAGGCCCCCAGGGGGGAGGTATGGCTACACCTTC
j_gene: TRBJ1-2
v_gene: TRBV20-1
abundance: few
d_gene: TRBD1

CDR3aa: CASSFIITGGLSNQPQHF
CDR3nt: TGTGCCAGCAGTTTTATCATCACAGGGGGCCTGAGCAATCAGCCCCAGCATTTT
j_gene: TRBJ1-5
v_gene: TRBV28
abundance: NA
d_gene: TRBD1

CDR3aa: CASSLDRDLGYEQYF
CDR3nt: TGTGCCAGCAGTCTTGACAGGGATTTGGGCTACGAGCAGTACTTC
j_gene: TRBJ2-7
v_gene: TRBV27
abundance: NA
d_gene: TRBD1

CDR3aa: CASGPQGARTEAFF
CDR3nt: TGTGCTAGTGGTCCACAGGGGGCGCGGACTGAAGCTTTCTTT
j_gene: TRBJ1-1
v_gene: TRBV12-5
abundance: few
d_gene: TRBD1